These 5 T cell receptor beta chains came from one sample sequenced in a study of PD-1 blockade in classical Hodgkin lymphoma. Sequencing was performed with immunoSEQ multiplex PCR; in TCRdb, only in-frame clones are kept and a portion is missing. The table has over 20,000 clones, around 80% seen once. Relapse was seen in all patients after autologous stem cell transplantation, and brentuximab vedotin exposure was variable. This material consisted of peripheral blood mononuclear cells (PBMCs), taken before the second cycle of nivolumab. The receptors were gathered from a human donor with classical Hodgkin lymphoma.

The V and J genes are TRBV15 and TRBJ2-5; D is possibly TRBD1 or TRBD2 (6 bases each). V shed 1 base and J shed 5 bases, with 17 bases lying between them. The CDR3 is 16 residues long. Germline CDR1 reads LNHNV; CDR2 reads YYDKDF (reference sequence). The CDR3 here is CATSRGRRGEWETQYF. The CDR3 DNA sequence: TGTGCCACCAGCAGAGGGAGGAGGGGGGAGTGGGAGACCCAGTACTTC.

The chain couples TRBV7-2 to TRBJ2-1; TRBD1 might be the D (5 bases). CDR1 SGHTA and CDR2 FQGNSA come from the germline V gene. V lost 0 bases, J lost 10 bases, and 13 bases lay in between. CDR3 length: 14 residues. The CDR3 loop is CASSLALGAREQFF. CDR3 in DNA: TGTGCCAGCAGCTTAGCGCTAGGGGCTAGGGAGCAGTTCTTC.

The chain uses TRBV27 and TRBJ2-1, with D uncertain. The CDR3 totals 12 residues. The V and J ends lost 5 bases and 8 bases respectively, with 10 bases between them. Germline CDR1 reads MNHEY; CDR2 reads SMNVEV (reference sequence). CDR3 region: CASSSQVDEQFF. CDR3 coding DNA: TGTGCCAGCAGTAGTCAGGTCGATGAGCAGTTCTTC.

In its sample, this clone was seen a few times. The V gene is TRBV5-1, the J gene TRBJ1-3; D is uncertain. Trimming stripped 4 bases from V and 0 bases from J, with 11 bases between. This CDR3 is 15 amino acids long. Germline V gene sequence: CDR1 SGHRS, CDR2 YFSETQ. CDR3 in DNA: TGCGCCAGCAGCCCTATCAGTCTCTCTGGAAACACCATATATTTT. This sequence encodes CASSPISLSGNTIYF.

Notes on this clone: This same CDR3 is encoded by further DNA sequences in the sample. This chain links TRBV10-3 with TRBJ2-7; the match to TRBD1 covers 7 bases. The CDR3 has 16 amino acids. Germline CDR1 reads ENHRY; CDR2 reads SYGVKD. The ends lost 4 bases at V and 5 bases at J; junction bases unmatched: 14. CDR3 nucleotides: TGTGCCATCAGTGTTTACGAGACAGGGTTGGCCGACGAGCAGTACTTC. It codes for CAISVYETGLADEQYF.